This T cell receptor beta chain originates from a study of metastatic and nonmetastatic thyroid tumors. TCRdb redid the clone calls on the PCR reads using MiXCR. The data show 25,000 to 30,000 clones, about 15% seen once. This clone was seen ten or more times. Every patient underwent thyroid surgery untreated. CDR1 is SGHVS, CDR2 FNYEAQ, per germline. This CDR3 is built from 15 residues. After removal of 5 bases from V and 0 bases from J, the junction contained 7 bases not matched to a gene. The chain joins TRBV7-6 to TRBJ2-7; 7 bases line up with TRBD1. Material for sequencing was blood. The sequence was obtained from a male donor with papillary thyroid cancer or a benign thyroid nodule (not recorded which). Some clones in this sample may be carry-over from other donors' samples. The CDR3 DNA reads as TGTGCCAGCAGCCACCACGGGGACAGCTCCTACGAGCAGTACTTC. It encodes CASSHHGDSSYEQYF. The full variable domain, its missing parts supplied by reference TRBV7-6 and TRBJ2-7, is GAGVSQSPRYKVTKRGQDVALRCDPISGHVSLYWYRQALGQGPEFLTYFNYEAQQDKSGLPNDRFSAERPEGSISTLTIQRTEQRDSAMYRCASSHHGDSSYEQYFGPGTRLTVT.